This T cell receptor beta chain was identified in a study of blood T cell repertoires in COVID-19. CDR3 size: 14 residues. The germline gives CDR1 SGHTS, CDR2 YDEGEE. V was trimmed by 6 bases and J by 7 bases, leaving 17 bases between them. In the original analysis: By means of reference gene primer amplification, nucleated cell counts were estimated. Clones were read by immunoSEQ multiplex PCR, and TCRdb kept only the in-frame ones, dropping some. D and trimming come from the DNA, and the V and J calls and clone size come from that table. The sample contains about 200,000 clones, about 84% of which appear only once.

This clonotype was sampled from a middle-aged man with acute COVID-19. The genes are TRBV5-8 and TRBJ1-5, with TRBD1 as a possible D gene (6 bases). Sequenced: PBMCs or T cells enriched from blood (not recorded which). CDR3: CASNPMGGPQPQHF. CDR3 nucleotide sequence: TGTGCCAGCAACCCGATGGGGGGGCCCCAGCCCCAGCATTTT.